This T cell receptor (beta chain) comes out of a study of early T cells in non-severe SARS-CoV-2 infection. TCRdb passed the 5' RACE reads through MiXCR, listing each CDR3 protein once. The repertoire holds 30,000 to 40,000 distinct CDR3 sequences, with around 6.9% as singletons. This clonotype was detected ten times or more. The source material was whole blood, sampled at baseline. The TCR originated in an adult who was a healthcare worker with PCR-confirmed SARS-CoV-2 infection or an uninfected control (not recorded which).

In nucleotides, the CDR3 is TGCGCCAGCAGCCAGGACTATAGCACAGATACGCAGTATTTT. This codes for CASSQDYSTDTQYF. The chain is built from TRBV4-3 and TRBJ2-3, with D maybe TRBD2 (6 bases). Germline V CDR1 and CDR2: LGHNA, YSLEER. The CDR3 loop spans 14 amino acids. Trimming took off 3 bases at V and 0 bases at J, with 7 bases between the two ends.